The rows below give T cell receptor beta chains drawn from one sample of a study of T cells after yellow fever vaccination. One entry per CDR3 protein results from TCRdb running MiXCR on the 5' RACE reads. The repertoire holds about 130,000 distinct CDR3 sequences, with 6.5% to 8% as singletons. The material was CD4+ T cells sorted from PBMCs, obtained less than 11 days after the first yellow fever vaccination. The source is a man aged 18 to 30 who received the YFV17D yellow fever vaccine. Both conserved end residues are part of each CDR3. Fields, in order: D gene, J gene, V gene, clone size, CDR3 protein, CDR3 DNA. A D gene is named only where the DNA matches it firmly. Expanded clones get a size class; other rows say once, few or many, or leave the size out.

-	TRBJ2-5	TRBV18	many	CASSPDGETQYF	TGTGCCAGCTCACCGGATGGGGAGACCCAGTACTTC
-	TRBJ1-3	TRBV7-2	many	CASSLAGSGNTIYF	TGTGCCAGCAGCTTAGCAGGCTCCGGTAACACCATATATTTT
TRBD1	TRBJ1-6	TRBV6-5	many	CASSSGQVDYNSPLHF	TGTGCCAGCAGTTCCGGACAGGTCGACTATAATTCACCCCTCCACTTT
-	TRBJ2-7	TRBV18	many	CASSPDRSPHEQYF	TGTGCCAGCTCACCCGACAGATCTCCCCACGAGCAGTACTTC
-	TRBJ1-1	TRBV20-1	many	CSARTLGNTEAFF	TGCAGTGCTAGGACCTTGGGGAACACTGAAGCTTTCTTT
TRBD1	TRBJ1-4	TRBV5-1	many	CASSRVPRGDEKLFF	TGCGCCAGCAGCAGAGTACCCAGGGGGGATGAAAAACTGTTTTTT
-	TRBJ2-1	TRBV5-1	few	CASRTTPGQIYNEQFF	TGCGCCAGCCGTACAACCCCGGGACAAATATACAATGAGCAGTTCTTC
-	TRBJ1-1	TRBV5-1	few	CASSFTPGRNTEAFF	TGCGCCAGCAGCTTTACACCGGGGAGGAACACTGAAGCTTTCTTT
TRBD1	TRBJ2-5	TRBV11-2	-	CASSLGTGRNQETQYF	TGTGCCAGCAGCTTAGGGACAGGGAGGAACCAAGAGACCCAGTACTTC
TRBD1	TRBJ1-2	TRBV4-1	many	CASSQPRTGNYGYTF	TGCGCCAGCAGCCAGCCAAGGACAGGAAACTATGGCTACACCTTC
TRBD2	TRBJ2-3	TRBV6-2/TRBV6-3	-	CASSDGTSGTHTQYF	TGTGCCAGTTCCGACGGGACTAGCGGGACCCATACGCAGTATTTT
-	TRBJ2-3	TRBV5-1	many	CASSLPGANTDTQYF	TGCGCCAGCAGCTTGCCCGGGGCGAACACAGATACGCAGTATTTT
-	TRBJ1-1	TRBV2	many	CASSYTENTEAFF	TGTGCCAGCAGCTATACCGAGAACACTGAAGCTTTCTTT
-	TRBJ1-5	TRBV19	many	CASSIDGAGGNQPQHF	TGTGCCAGTAGTATAGATGGGGCAGGAGGCAATCAGCCCCAGCATTTT
-	TRBJ1-1	TRBV20-1	few	CSAAGTTKAFF	TGCAGTGCTGCCGGGACTACAAAAGCTTTCTTT
-	TRBJ1-4	TRBV15	many	CATTTRIRRLGSNEKLFF	TGTGCCACCACCACGCGGATTCGAAGGTTGGGTTCTAATGAAAAACTGTTTTTT
-	TRBJ2-3	TRBV11-1	many	CASRSRGADTQYF	TGTGCCAGCAGATCCCGGGGAGCAGATACGCAGTATTTT
TRBD2	TRBJ2-4	TRBV7-2	many	CASSLAQGRGGFIQYF	TGTGCCAGCAGCTTAGCTCAGGGGCGGGGGGGCTTCATTCAGTACTTC
TRBD2	TRBJ2-2	TRBV5-1	-	CASSFRGGDTGELFF	TGCGCCAGCAGCTTTCGGGGAGGGGACACCGGGGAGCTGTTTTTT
TRBD1	TRBJ1-6	TRBV9	many	CASSVSWDSSYNSPLHF	TGTGCCAGCAGCGTAAGCTGGGACAGCTCCTATAATTCACCCCTCCACTTT
-	TRBJ1-3	TRBV12-3/TRBV12-4	many	CASSLSGSGNTIYF	TGTGCCAGCAGTTTGTCGGGGTCTGGAAACACCATATATTTT
-	TRBJ2-1	TRBV7-2	many	CASSFTWDLGEQFF	TGTGCCAGCAGCTTTACGTGGGACTTGGGTGAGCAGTTCTTC
-	TRBJ2-5	TRBV5-1	many	CASSMIVQETQYF	TGCGCCAGCAGCATGATAGTACAAGAGACCCAGTACTTC
TRBD2	TRBJ2-3	TRBV20-1	many	CSASDSGAGLAADTQYF	TGCAGTGCCTCCGACTCAGGGGCTGGACTAGCGGCGGATACGCAGTATTTT
TRBD2	TRBJ2-1	TRBV5-1	many	CASSWGRAAPRRDNEQFF	TGCGCCAGCAGCTGGGGGAGGGCTGCTCCCCGGAGGGACAATGAGCAGTTCTTC
-	TRBJ1-1	TRBV18	many	CASSPRDFNTEAFF	TGTGCCAGCTCACCGCGGGATTTTAATACTGAAGCTTTCTTT
-	TRBJ1-2	TRBV18	many	CASSPGDGYTF	TGTGCCAGCTCACCAGGGGATGGCTACACCTTC
-	TRBJ2-5	TRBV20-1	many	CSARNTWAWETQYF	TGCAGTGCTAGAAATACCTGGGCTTGGGAGACCCAGTACTTC
-	TRBJ2-3	TRBV11-2	many	CASSREGDTQYF	TGTGCCAGCAGCAGAGAAGGGGATACGCAGTATTTT
TRBD1	TRBJ2-5	TRBV20-1	many	CSARGDRASRTQYF	TGCAGTGCTAGAGGCGACAGGGCTTCGAGGACCCAGTACTTC
-	TRBJ2-3	TRBV28	many	CASSPPGVRSPGTQYF	TGTGCCAGCAGTCCCCCGGGAGTACGAAGTCCGGGTACGCAGTATTTT
-	TRBJ2-7	TRBV7-8	many	CASSLNVRSYEQYF	TGTGCCAGCAGCTTAAACGTCAGGTCCTACGAGCAGTACTTC
TRBD1	TRBJ2-1	TRBV5-1	few	CASSPGTVSYNEQFF	TGCGCCAGCAGCCCCGGGACAGTCAGCTACAATGAGCAGTTCTTC
TRBD1	TRBJ2-7	TRBV18	many	CASSPRSGGYEQYF	TGTGCCAGCTCACCACGTTCAGGGGGCTACGAGCAGTACTTC
-	TRBJ2-1	TRBV7-2	few	CASSLMGPGYEQFF	TGTGCCAGCAGCTTAATGGGGCCTGGGTATGAGCAGTTCTTC
TRBD1	TRBJ2-3	TRBV18	few	CASSGTGGLYTQYF	TGTGCCAGCTCAGGGACAGGGGGCCTTTATACGCAGTATTTT
-	TRBJ2-1	TRBV2	many	CASSEDANEQFF	TGTGCCAGCAGTGAAGACGCTAATGAGCAGTTCTTC
-	TRBJ2-2	TRBV5-1	-	CACHSSGPTNTGELFF	TGCGCCTGTCACTCTTCGGGCCCGACGAACACCGGGGAGCTGTTTTTT
-	TRBJ1-2	TRBV5-1	many	CASSPGTVGYTF	TGCGCCAGCAGCCCGGGGACGGTCGGCTACACCTTC
-	TRBJ2-5	TRBV11-2	many	CASSFNRAPETQYF	TGTGCCAGCAGCTTTAACCGGGCCCCAGAGACCCAGTACTTC
-	TRBJ2-3	TRBV12-3/TRBV12-4	many	CASSSTSRLTYTDTQYF	TGTGCCAGCAGTTCCACTAGCAGACTAACCTACACAGATACGCAGTATTTT
TRBD2	TRBJ2-1	TRBV7-9	few	CASSSRGGTYNEQFF	TGTGCCAGCAGCTCTCGGGGGGGTACTTACAATGAGCAGTTCTTC